Sequencing of this T cell receptor beta chain was carried out in a study of blood T cells in healthy people across ages. This CDR3 is built from 13 residues. Germline CDR1 SGHTA, CDR2 FQGNSA. Trimming shortened V by 5 bases and J by 7 bases, and 12 bases separated the two germline ends. With a J-beta primer mix and a sample-barcoded 5' primer, a second PCR ran 7 to 11 cycles. TCRdb itself ran the 5' RACE reads through MiXCR, one entry per CDR3 protein. The sample records hundreds of thousands of distinct CDR3 sequences, about three fifths being singletons. Staff drew around 10 milliliters of peripheral blood from each donor. The sample holds a few counts of this clonotype.

The clonotype comes from a young man in good health. The chain is built from TRBV7-2 and TRBJ2-1; tentative D call: TRBD2 (5 bases). Source material: blood. CDR3 sequence: CASSPAWENEQFF. Written as DNA, the CDR3 is TGTGCCAGCAGCCCAGCTTGGGAGAATGAGCAGTTCTTC.